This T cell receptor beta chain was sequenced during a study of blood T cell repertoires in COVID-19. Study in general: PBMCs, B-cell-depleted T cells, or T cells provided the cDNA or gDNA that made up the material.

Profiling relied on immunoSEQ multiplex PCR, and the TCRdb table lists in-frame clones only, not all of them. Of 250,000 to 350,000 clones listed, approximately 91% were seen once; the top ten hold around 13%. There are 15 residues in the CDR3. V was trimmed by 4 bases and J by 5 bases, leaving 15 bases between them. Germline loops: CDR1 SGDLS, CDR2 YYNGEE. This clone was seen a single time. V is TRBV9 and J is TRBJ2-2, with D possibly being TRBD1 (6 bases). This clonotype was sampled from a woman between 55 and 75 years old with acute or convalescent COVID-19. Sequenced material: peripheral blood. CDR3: CASSTSTGFTGELFF. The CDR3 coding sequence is TGTGCCAGCAGCACTTCGACAGGCTTTACCGGGGAGCTGTTTTTT.